The subject of this entry is one T cell receptor (beta chain). Looked up from germline, CDR1 is MNHEY and CDR2 is SVGAGI. The CDR3 runs to 14 residues. J was trimmed by 4 bases and V by 7 bases; bases with no gene match: 6. These data belong to a study of blood T cell repertoires in COVID-19. Background on the study: Sites across the United States, Italy and Spain contributed samples from acute and convalescent COVID-19. T cells, B-cell-depleted T cells, or PBMCs supplied cDNA or gDNA.

Clones were read by immunoSEQ multiplex PCR, and TCRdb kept only the in-frame ones, dropping some. The table has 110,000 or so clones, 70% to 90% seen once. This clonotype was sampled from a woman aged 65 to 85 who had recovered from COVID-19. Sequencing input: peripheral blood. The chain links TRBV6-5 to TRBJ1-3, with 8 bases fitting TRBD1. Here the CDR3 DNA reads TGTGCCAGCACAGGGGGCCTCGGGGGAAACACCATATATTTT. It codes for CASTGGLGGNTIYF.